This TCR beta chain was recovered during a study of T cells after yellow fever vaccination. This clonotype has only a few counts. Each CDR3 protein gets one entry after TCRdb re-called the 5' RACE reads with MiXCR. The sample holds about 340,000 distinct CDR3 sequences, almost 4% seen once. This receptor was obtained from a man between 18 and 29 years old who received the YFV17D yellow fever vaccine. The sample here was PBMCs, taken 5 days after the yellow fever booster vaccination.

The CDR3 DNA reads TGCGCCAGCAGCCAAGAAGCCGAAGGGGACTCCTACAATGAGCAGTTCTTC. Protein sequence: CASSQEAEGDSYNEQFF. This chain joins TRBV4-3 and TRBJ2-1; TRBD1 might be the D (5 bases). Germline CDR1 LGHNA, CDR2 YSLEER. The CDR3 runs to 17 residues. V was shortened by 0 bases and J by 0 bases, with 12 bases between the two germline ends.